One T cell receptor beta chain is described in this entry. Its antigen is not known. Germline CDR1 LNHNV, CDR2 YYDKDF (reference sequence). This CDR3 region has 16 residues. Trimming left V 5 bases short and J 2 bases short, with 13 bases between. TCRdb keeps only in-frame clones here, not all; method: immunoSEQ multiplex PCR. The repertoire holds over 85,000 clones, with approximately 92% as singletons. The data are from a study of siplizumab effects on memory and regulatory T cells. Notes on the study in general: Memory cells seemed less diverse than naive T cells, which also seemed major contributors to the alloresponse. Under siplizumab, alloreactive sequences traced to unstimulated CD4+ memory cells were significantly reduced.

The sequencing input was CD4+ T cells sorted from blood. This sequence was found in a human donor in good health. This chain joins TRBV15 and TRBJ2-6, with D possibly matching TRBD1 (5 bases). The CDR3 DNA reads as TGTGCCACCAGCGCAGGGAATAGGCCTGGGGCCAACGTCCTGACTTTC. It encodes CATSAGNRPGANVLTF.